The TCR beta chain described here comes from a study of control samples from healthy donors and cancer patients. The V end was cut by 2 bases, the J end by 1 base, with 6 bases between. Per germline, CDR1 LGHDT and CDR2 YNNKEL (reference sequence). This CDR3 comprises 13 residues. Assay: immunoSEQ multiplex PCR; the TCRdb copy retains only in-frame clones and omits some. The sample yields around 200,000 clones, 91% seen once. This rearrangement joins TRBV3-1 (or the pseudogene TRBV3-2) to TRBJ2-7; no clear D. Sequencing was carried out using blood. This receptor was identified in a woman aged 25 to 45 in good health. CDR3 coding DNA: TGTGCCAGCAGCCAACTACAGTCCTACGAGCAGTACTTC. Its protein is CASSQLQSYEQYF.